The clone carrying this TCR beta chain was counted a few times. Its antigen remains unknown. The same CDR3 also results from other DNA sequences found in this sample. These data come from a study of shared clonotypes between healthy human individuals. Study-level information: Contributing individuals were a couple of females and three males aged 18 to 49. Plates per donor: three CD4 naive, three CD4 memory, two CD8 naive, one CD8 memory.

J lost 1 base, V lost 6 bases, and 7 bases had no gene match. Germline V gives CDR1 MDHEN, CDR2 SYDVKM. This CDR3 is built from 16 residues. Study outcomes and limitations: Richness estimates generally favored naive over memory subsets.

The protocol was immunoSEQ multiplex PCR, while the TCRdb copy is restricted to in-frame clones and leaves out a portion. The sample carries 2,500,000 or so clones, around nine tenths recorded once. The chain combines TRBV28 with TRBJ1-5; 9 nucleotides line up with TRBD1. The sequence derives from a man younger than 35 in good health. The sequenced material came from naive CD4+ T cells sorted from blood. Sample subset: CD45RA+ positively selected. The CDR3 DNA reads as TGTGCCAGCAGCCCGACAGGGGGGAGGAGCAATCAGCCCCAGCATTTT. The encoded protein is CASSPTGGRSNQPQHF.